This T cell receptor beta chain was observed in a study of cytomegalovirus exposure and HLA in healthy donors. Study-wide findings and caveats: Sequencing had likely introduced a cluster of highly shared sequence variants as an artifact. Listed as cytomegalovirus-associated were roughly 180 TCR beta chains.

CDR1 and CDR2 from the germline V gene are LGHNT and FRNRAP. The CDR3 runs to 13 residues. The ends were cut back, 0 bases at V and 8 bases at J, with 5 bases in the middle. As to this clone: Antigen specificity is unknown.

Primers: 60 Vbeta forward and 13 Jbeta reverse. Using immunoSEQ multiplex PCR, the repertoire was profiled, and TCRdb retains in-frame clones only, with some absent. The sample holds some 180,000 clones, roughly 78% seen once. Sample: PBMCs. The receptor was isolated from a woman in her twenties or thirties in good health and CMV-seronegative. The chain uses TRBV12-5 and TRBJ1-6, with D perhaps TRBD1 (5 bases). Written as DNA, the CDR3 is TGTGCTAGTGGTTTGGTCAGGGATTCACCCCTCCACTTT. Translated: CASGLVRDSPLHF.